This TCR beta chain appears in the sequencing data of a study of a mutant IDH1 vaccine in newly diagnosed glioma. With V trimmed by 0 bases and J by 5 bases, 10 bases remained unmatched. Germline V gene lookup returns CDR1 SGDLS and CDR2 YYNGEE. The CDR3 contains 16 residues. This clone showed up just a few times. The sample's time point: baseline, week 1 (first vaccination visit). Treatment specified: pre-vaccination baseline after standard-of-care therapy. Measured with immunoSEQ multiplex PCR; TCRdb has only the in-frame clones, and not every one. The profile shows just under 95,000 clones, about 80% of them singletons.

V and J are TRBV9 and TRBJ2-5; 7 nucleotides agree with TRBD2. This clonotype was obtained from a man aged 40-50 years with glioma. The specimen was PBMCs, collected from a glioma patient treated with radiotherapy, temozolomide or both. This chain's CDR3 is CASSVESGGRIETQYF. The CDR3 coding sequence is TGTGCCAGCAGCGTAGAGTCGGGGGGTAGAATTGAGACCCAGTACTTC. The full variable domain, with the rest looked up from reference TRBV9 and TRBJ2-5, is DSGVTQTPKHLITATGQRVTLRCSPRSGDLSVYWYQQSLDQGLQFLIQYYNGEERAKGNILERFSAQQFPDLHSELNLSSLELGDSALYFCASSVESGGRIETQYFGPGTRLLVL.